These 9 T cell receptor beta chains were all obtained from the same sample, sequenced in a study of blood T cells in healthy people across ages. PCR was performed a second time for 7 to 11 cycles using a sample-barcoded 5' primer and a J-beta primer mix. A single record per CDR3 protein comes from TCRdb applying MiXCR to the 5' RACE reads. Of hundreds of thousands of distinct CDR3 sequences in the sample, more than 40% were seen once. Sample: blood. The receptors come from a woman in her sixties or seventies in good health.

This chain uses TRBV6-2 or TRBV6-3 with TRBJ1-5; D is unclear. CDR3 length: 17 amino acids. Trimming pared 2 bases from V and 0 bases from J, leaving 14 bases between. Germline CDR1 reads MNHEY; CDR2 reads SVGEGT. CDR3 nucleotide sequence: TGTGCCAGCAGTTACAAGTCCGTATTTTATAGCAATCAGCCCCAGCATTTT. The encoded protein is CASSYKSVFYSNQPQHF.

This rearrangement joins TRBV27 to TRBJ2-7; 10 bases match TRBD2. CDR3 length: 14 residues. V was pared by 6 bases and J by 6 bases, with 8 bases of the junction left unmatched. CDR1 and CDR2 (germline): MNHEY, SMNVEV (reference sequence). The CDR3 bases are TGTGCCAGCAGGTCAACTAGCGGGAAAGGCGAGCAGTACTTC. Its protein product is CASRSTSGKGEQYF.

In this sample, this clonotype turned up a few times. The CDR3 region is CASSQVRFRQGDNEQFF. For the CDR3, the DNA is TGTGCCAGCAGCCAAGTACGTTTTCGACAGGGTGATAATGAGCAGTTCTTC. The chain recombines TRBV3-1 with TRBJ2-1, with 7 positions matching TRBD1. The CDR3 contains 17 residues. The germline V gene has CDR1 LGHDT and CDR2 YNNKEL (reference sequence). Trimming at V came to 1 base and at J to 7 bases, leaving 13 bases not matched to a gene.

This clonotype was seen once. CDR3 sequence reads: CASSFSPIGDTQYF. The CDR3 DNA sequence: TGTGCCAGCAGCTTCTCGCCGATCGGGGATACGCAGTATTTT. The chain links TRBV7-3 to TRBJ2-3, with no clear D. The CDR3 sequence is 14 residues long. Germline CDR1 and CDR2: SGHTA and FQGTGA. The V end lost 3 bases, the J end lost 6 bases, and 13 bases lay between the germline ends.

This clonotype was seen only a few times. This sequence joins TRBV4-3 and TRBJ2-1; TRBD2 agrees at 10 bases. This CDR3 contains 13 residues. V was pared by 5 bases and J by 8 bases, with 3 bases of the junction left unmatched. Germline V gene sequence: CDR1 LGHNA, CDR2 YSLEER. In DNA form, the CDR3 reads TGCGCCAGCAGCGGGACTAGCGACCATGAGCAGTTCTTC. Translation gives CASSGTSDHEQFF.

This chain links TRBV9 with TRBJ2-1, with 7 positions matching TRBD2. This CDR3 is 14 amino acids long. The J segment lost 4 bases and the V segment lost 4 bases, leaving 5 bases of the junction unmatched. From germline, CDR1 is SGDLS and CDR2 YYNGEE. CDR3 protein: CASSPERGYNEQFF. As DNA, the CDR3 is TGTGCCAGCAGCCCAGAGCGGGGTTACAATGAGCAGTTCTTC.

This clonotype occurred a few times. The chain recombines TRBV4-3 with TRBJ2-3; D is possibly TRBD2 (6 bases). Deletions cut 4 bases from V and 3 bases from J, with 17 bases between. Germline V gene data show CDR1 as LGHNA and CDR2 as YSLEER. CDR3 length equals 16 residues. CDR3 DNA: TGCGCCAGCAGCCCTTCCCACGGGGGACGGACAGATACGCAGTATTTT. Residues: CASSPSHGGRTDTQYF.

This chain connects TRBV3-1 to TRBJ1-2, with D unclear. The germline CDR1 and CDR2 sequences are LGHDT and YNNKEL (reference sequence). Trimming took off 4 bases at V and 1 base at J, with 16 bases between the two ends. This CDR3 contains 16 residues. The CDR3 nucleotides read TGTGCCAGCAGCCCCGAAGGGTGGTGGAATAACTATGGCTACACCTTC. As protein: CASSPEGWWNNYGYTF.

This chain connects TRBV7-2 to TRBJ2-5, with 7 bases lining up with TRBD2. The junction had 10 bases not matched to a gene; V was cut back by 5 bases and J by 7 bases. The CDR3 spans 14 residues. CDR1 and CDR2 (germline): SGHTA, FQGNSA. CDR3 nucleotide sequence: TGTGCCAGCAGCCCTTGGACTAGGAAAGGGACCCAGTACTTC. As protein: CASSPWTRKGTQYF.